These T cell receptor beta chains were read from a single sample in a study of HIV-infected patients and healthy controls. One entry per CDR3 protein results from TCRdb running MiXCR on the 5' RACE reads. The sample includes around 58,000 distinct CDR3 sequences, 15% to 20% of them seen just once. The sequenced sample was CD4+ T cells from blood. The receptors were gathered from a human donor in good health. CDR3s include the opening cysteine and the closing phenylalanine or tryptophan. Fields, in order: D gene, J gene, V gene, clone size, CDR3 protein, CDR3 DNA. The D gene is left open where the match is weak. Part of the rows lack a size; the others show once, few, many or a class for expanded clones.

d_gene: NA
j_gene: TRBJ2-7
v_gene: TRBV20-1
abundance: few
CDR3aa: CSARQGASGYEQYF
CDR3nt: TGCAGTGCTAGACAGGGGGCTAGCGGCTACGAGCAGTACTTC

d_gene: NA
j_gene: TRBJ1-1
v_gene: TRBV3-1
abundance: many
CDR3aa: CASSQDLQGVTEAFF
CDR3nt: TGTGCCAGCAGCCAAGATTTACAGGGAGTTACTGAAGCTTTCTTT

d_gene: NA
j_gene: TRBJ2-7
v_gene: TRBV7-2
abundance: NA
CDR3aa: CASSLAHAGAIEQYF
CDR3nt: TGTGCCAGCAGCTTAGCGCACGCGGGGGCCATAGAGCAGTACTTC

d_gene: TRBD1
j_gene: TRBJ2-7
v_gene: TRBV7-9
abundance: few
CDR3aa: CASSRLFGQGHSYEQYF
CDR3nt: TGTGCCAGCAGCAGATTATTCGGACAGGGACATTCCTACGAGCAGTACTTC

d_gene: TRBD1
j_gene: TRBJ1-2
v_gene: TRBV19
abundance: NA
CDR3aa: CASSRSGGANYGYTF
CDR3nt: TGTGCCAGTAGTAGATCAGGGGGCGCGAACTATGGCTACACCTTC

d_gene: NA
j_gene: TRBJ1-2
v_gene: TRBV28
abundance: NA
CDR3aa: CASSPTLEGYTF
CDR3nt: TGTGCCAGCAGCCCCACCCTTGAGGGCTACACCTTC

d_gene: NA
j_gene: TRBJ1-3
v_gene: TRBV2
abundance: NA
CDR3aa: CASTLNSGNTIYF
CDR3nt: TGTGCCAGCACCTTAAACTCTGGAAACACCATATATTTT

d_gene: NA
j_gene: TRBJ2-7
v_gene: TRBV5-6
abundance: many
CDR3aa: CASSIRGTVTYEQYF
CDR3nt: TGTGCCAGCAGCATTCGCGGGACCGTGACCTACGAGCAGTACTTC

d_gene: TRBD2
j_gene: TRBJ2-5
v_gene: TRBV3-1
abundance: NA
CDR3aa: CASSQDWAGGSETQYF
CDR3nt: TGTGCCAGCAGCCAAGATTGGGCGGGAGGCAGCGAGACCCAGTACTTC

d_gene: NA
j_gene: TRBJ1-5
v_gene: TRBV10-2
abundance: few
CDR3aa: CASSESNSNQPQHF
CDR3nt: TGCGCCAGCAGTGAGTCGAATAGCAATCAGCCCCAGCATTTT

d_gene: NA
j_gene: TRBJ2-7
v_gene: TRBV24-1
abundance: NA
CDR3aa: CATQRSPTYEQYF
CDR3nt: TGTGCCACCCAGCGGAGCCCCACCTACGAGCAGTACTTC

d_gene: NA
j_gene: TRBJ1-2
v_gene: TRBV12-2
abundance: many
CDR3aa: CASPSSGQNYGYTF
CDR3nt: TGTGCAAGTCCATCTTCCGGACAGAACTATGGCTACACCTTC

d_gene: NA
j_gene: TRBJ1-1
v_gene: TRBV15
abundance: NA
CDR3aa: CATRKQGNTEAFF
CDR3nt: TGTGCCACCAGAAAACAGGGGAACACTGAAGCTTTCTTT

d_gene: TRBD1
j_gene: TRBJ2-2
v_gene: TRBV12-3/TRBV12-4
abundance: NA
CDR3aa: CASSPQGAGELFF
CDR3nt: TGTGCCAGCAGTCCTCAGGGGGCCGGGGAGCTGTTTTTT

d_gene: NA
j_gene: TRBJ1-1
v_gene: TRBV18
abundance: NA
CDR3aa: CASSQSVQNTEAFF
CDR3nt: TGTGCCAGCTCACAAAGCGTCCAGAACACTGAAGCTTTCTTT

d_gene: NA
j_gene: TRBJ1-1
v_gene: TRBV29-1
abundance: NA
CDR3aa: CSATKRQDTEAFF
CDR3nt: TGCAGCGCAACGAAGCGGCAGGACACTGAAGCTTTCTTT

d_gene: NA
j_gene: TRBJ1-2
v_gene: TRBV29-1
abundance: many
CDR3aa: CSFHLVPPFYGYTF
CDR3nt: TGCAGCTTCCACCTGGTCCCTCCTTTCTATGGCTACACCTTC

d_gene: NA
j_gene: TRBJ1-5
v_gene: TRBV6-2/TRBV6-3
abundance: many
CDR3aa: CASSYAGQPQHF
CDR3nt: TGTGCCAGCAGTTATGCAGGTCAGCCCCAGCATTTT

d_gene: NA
j_gene: TRBJ1-6
v_gene: TRBV5-4
abundance: few
CDR3aa: CASKGVTGTHNSPLHF
CDR3nt: TGTGCCAGCAAGGGCGTAACAGGGACGCATAATTCACCCCTCCACTTT

d_gene: NA
j_gene: TRBJ1-6
v_gene: TRBV6-6
abundance: few
CDR3aa: CASGSSPLHF
CDR3nt: TGTGCCAGCGGGAGTTCACCCCTCCACTTT

d_gene: NA
j_gene: TRBJ1-5
v_gene: TRBV2
abundance: many
CDR3aa: CASRPGSNQPQHF
CDR3nt: TGTGCCAGCAGGCCGGGATCCAATCAGCCCCAGCATTTT

d_gene: NA
j_gene: TRBJ1-2
v_gene: TRBV25-1
abundance: many
CDR3aa: CASTEDAVYGYTF
CDR3nt: TGTGCCAGCACCGAAGACGCCGTGTATGGCTACACCTTC

d_gene: NA
j_gene: TRBJ1-1
v_gene: TRBV12-3/TRBV12-4
abundance: NA
CDR3aa: CASTLRGRLTEAFF
CDR3nt: TGTGCCAGCACCTTAAGGGGACGACTGACGGAAGCTTTCTTT

d_gene: NA
j_gene: TRBJ1-4
v_gene: TRBV19
abundance: few
CDR3aa: CASSIRGGREKLFF
CDR3nt: TGTGCCAGTAGTATTAGAGGAGGGAGGGAAAAACTGTTTTTT

d_gene: NA
j_gene: TRBJ2-2
v_gene: TRBV3-1
abundance: NA
CDR3aa: CASSPQRLSFELFF
CDR3nt: TGTGCCAGCAGCCCCCAACGGCTGTCGTTCGAGCTGTTTTTT

d_gene: NA
j_gene: TRBJ1-3
v_gene: TRBV7-2
abundance: few
CDR3aa: CASSVETGPYSGNTIYF
CDR3nt: TGTGCCAGCAGCGTAGAAACAGGGCCCTACTCTGGAAACACCATATATTTT

d_gene: TRBD1
j_gene: TRBJ1-1
v_gene: TRBV24-1
abundance: few
CDR3aa: CATRGGTGQKAFF
CDR3nt: TGTGCCACCAGGGGCGGGACAGGACAAAAAGCTTTCTTT

d_gene: NA
j_gene: TRBJ1-5
v_gene: TRBV24-1
abundance: NA
CDR3aa: CATSDFPFRDKGKSNQPQHF
CDR3nt: TGTGCCACCAGTGATTTCCCCTTCAGGGACAAGGGAAAGAGCAATCAGCCCCAGCATTTT

d_gene: TRBD2
j_gene: TRBJ2-5
v_gene: TRBV5-1
abundance: NA
CDR3aa: CASSRTSGVETQYF
CDR3nt: TGCGCCAGCAGCCGGACTAGCGGGGTAGAGACCCAGTACTTC

d_gene: NA
j_gene: TRBJ2-5
v_gene: TRBV4-2
abundance: NA
CDR3aa: CASSQEGASGEETQYF
CDR3nt: TGTGCCAGCAGCCAAGAGGGGGCTAGCGGCGAGGAGACCCAGTACTTC

d_gene: TRBD1
j_gene: TRBJ1-5
v_gene: TRBV6-1
abundance: NA
CDR3aa: CASSGPGQGAVSNQPQHF
CDR3nt: TGTGCCAGCAGTGGTCCGGGACAGGGGGCCGTGAGCAATCAGCCCCAGCATTTT

d_gene: TRBD2
j_gene: TRBJ2-2
v_gene: TRBV12-3/TRBV12-4
abundance: few
CDR3aa: CASSFGLAGDPGELFF
CDR3nt: TGTGCCAGCAGTTTCGGACTAGCGGGAGACCCCGGGGAGCTGTTTTTT

d_gene: NA
j_gene: TRBJ1-5
v_gene: TRBV19
abundance: NA
CDR3aa: CASRTTGRQGQPQHF
CDR3nt: TGTGCCAGTAGAACCACGGGACGGCAGGGGCAGCCCCAGCATTTT

d_gene: NA
j_gene: TRBJ2-3
v_gene: TRBV10-3
abundance: NA
CDR3aa: CAIKQGGTDTQYF
CDR3nt: TGTGCCATCAAACAGGGAGGTACAGATACGCAGTATTTT

d_gene: TRBD1
j_gene: TRBJ1-2
v_gene: TRBV24-1
abundance: few
CDR3aa: CATSDTGTGEGYTF
CDR3nt: TGTGCCACCAGTGATACCGGGACAGGGGAAGGCTACACCTTC

d_gene: NA
j_gene: TRBJ2-2
v_gene: TRBV20-1
abundance: many
CDR3aa: CSAGGSNTGELFF
CDR3nt: TGCAGTGCGGGGGGATCGAACACCGGGGAGCTGTTTTTT

d_gene: TRBD1
j_gene: TRBJ1-1
v_gene: TRBV29-1
abundance: many
CDR3aa: CSAPVGTGASKAFF
CDR3nt: TGCAGCGCCCCGGTGGGGACAGGGGCCTCCAAAGCTTTCTTT